This entry is about one TCR beta chain. Its antigen is not known. These data come from a study of a mutant IDH1 vaccine in newly diagnosed glioma. At the level of the study: Treated individuals were approximately 60% male and around 40% female, averaging about 40 years of age. The therapy given earlier, which was standard therapy, consisted of radiotherapy, temozolomide, or both, and most of the patients received both.

Regarding time point: week 23, last vaccination. A single vaccine dose contained 300 ug of mutant IDH1 20-mer peptide, and topical imiquimod was used with it. The astrocytomas were IDH1-mutant, ATRX-negative, and WHO grade 3 or 4. Repertoires were generated with immunoSEQ multiplex PCR, while TCRdb's copy carries only in-frame clones and drops some. The sample has 40,000 or so clones; roughly 83% are singletons. The TCR originated in a woman aged 18-35 years with glioma. Some clones in this sample may be carry-over from other donors' samples. The sample consisted of PBMCs, taken from a glioma patient whose treatment included an IDH1 peptide vaccine.

The CDR3: CASSARVEADYGYTF. The CDR3 DNA reads as TGTGCCAGCAGCGCACGGGTTGAGGCGGACTATGGCTACACCTTC. The V call is TRBV4-2, the J call TRBJ1-2; D remains ambiguous. The V gene's germline CDR1 is LGHNA and CDR2 YNFKEQ. This CDR3 comprises 15 residues. The V end was cut by 5 bases, the J end by 3 bases, with 16 bases between.